The rows below give T cell receptor beta chains drawn from one sample of a study of cytotoxic CD8 clonotypes in ibrutinib-treated CLL. Produced via immunoSEQ multiplex PCR; TCRdb's table is partial and in-frame only. The data contain about 140,000 clones, 75% to 85% of them seen just once; the ten biggest clones take up 7.5% to 8%. The material was PBMCs, obtained after 36 months of ibrutinib treatment. The receptors shown here come from a human donor with chronic lymphocytic leukemia. CDR3s include the opening cysteine and the closing phenylalanine or tryptophan. The order of the fields is J gene, clone size, V gene, D gene, CDR3 DNA, CDR3 protein. The D gene is left open where the match is weak. Expanded clones get a size class; other rows say once, few or many, or leave the size out.

TRBJ2-4 . TRBV4-2 . TGTGCCAGCAGCCAAGAAGGGGGAAACATTCAGTACTTC CASSQEGGNIQYF
TRBJ1-2 . TRBV6-6 TRBD1 TGTGCCAGCAGACCCGGGACAGGGGGAAACTATGGCTACACCTTC CASRPGTGGNYGYTF
TRBJ1-5 once TRBV21-1 . TGTGCCAGCAGCAAAGGTTCTCAGAATCAGCCCCAGCATTTT CASSKGSQNQPQHF
TRBJ1-6 . TRBV4-1 . TGCGCCAGCAGCCAAGAGGGGGCTGGAAATTCACCCCTCCACTTT CASSQEGAGNSPLHF
TRBJ2-7 . TRBV27 . TGTGCCAGCACCTTTCTTTTGGGGGGAGGCGAGCAGTACTTC CASTFLLGGGEQYF
TRBJ2-7 . TRBV19 . TGTGCCAGTAGGGGCAGGAACTCCTACGAGCAGTACTTC CASRGRNSYEQYF
TRBJ1-2 . TRBV5-6 TRBD1 TGTGCCAGCAGCTCCCGGGACAGGGCTTTATACACCTTC CASSSRDRALYTF
TRBJ2-2 . TRBV2 TRBD2 TGTGCCAGCAGTGAACTAGCGGGGGGCTACACCGGGGAGCTGTTTTTT CASSELAGGYTGELFF
TRBJ1-5 . TRBV7-9 TRBD1 TGTGCCAGCAGCTTAGTGGTCGGGGACAGGGGCAATCAGCCCCAGCATTTT CASSLVVGDRGNQPQHF
TRBJ2-5 . TRBV6-5 . TGTGCCAGCAGATTCGGGGAGACCCAGTACTTC CASRFGETQYF
TRBJ2-2 . TRBV5-1 TRBD2 TGCGCCAGCAGCCTGGGACTAGTGGACACCGGGGAGCTGTTTTTT CASSLGLVDTGELFF
TRBJ1-6 . TRBV7-9 TRBD1 TGTGCCAGCAGCTTTGGGACAGGGCAATCACCCCTCCACTTT CASSFGTGQSPLHF
TRBJ1-4 few TRBV6-1 . TGTGCCAGCACGCCGGGGGCAACTAATGAAAAACTGTTTTTT CASTPGATNEKLFF
TRBJ2-6 . TRBV6-1 . TGTGCCAGCAGTGAAGTTGGCTCTGGGGCCAACGTCCTGACTTTC CASSEVGSGANVLTF
TRBJ1-5 . TRBV28 . TGTGCCAGCGGCAGCGCAACCAATCAGCCCCAGCATTTT CASGSATNQPQHF
TRBJ2-1 . TRBV5-1 . TGCGCCAGCAGCTTACGCGCAGCGTTGTACAATGAGCAGTTCTTC CASSLRAALYNEQFF
TRBJ2-5 . TRBV19 . TGTGCCAGTAGTACCCAGGCAGGGTTAGGGCAAGAGACCCAGTACTTC CASSTQAGLGQETQYF
TRBJ2-3 . TRBV2 TRBD1 TGTGCCAGCAGCGCCGGGACAGGGTTCACAGATACGCAGTATTTT CASSAGTGFTDTQYF
TRBJ1-2 . TRBV7-9 . TGTGCCAGCAGCTTAGGGCAGTCGGTCTACACCTTC CASSLGQSVYTF
TRBJ2-1 few TRBV19 TRBD2 TGTGCCAGTAAGGGACTAGCGGAGTACAATGAGCAGTTCTTC CASKGLAEYNEQFF
TRBJ1-2 . TRBV2 . TGTGCCAGCAGTGGGACCAATAACTATGGCTACACCTTC CASSGTNNYGYTF
TRBJ2-5 . TRBV30 TRBD2 TGTGCCTTTCGTCCCGTACTAGCGCAAGAGACCCAGTACTTC CAFRPVLAQETQYF
TRBJ1-4 once TRBV6-4 . TGTGCCAGCAGTGAAAACCCGGACGGGAGTTCGGAAAAACTGTTTTTT CASSENPDGSSEKLFF
TRBJ2-1 . TRBV2 TRBD2 TGTGCCAGCAGGTATAGCGGGGGGGCTGACAATGAGCAGTTCTTC CASRYSGGADNEQFF
TRBJ2-3 . TRBV4-1 TRBD1 TGCGCCAGCAGCCAAAGAACGACAGGGAAGACAGATACGCAGTATTTT CASSQRTTGKTDTQYF
TRBJ1-2 . TRBV2 . TGTGCCAGCAAGAGCATGCCGGGACGATGGGGCTACACCTTC CASKSMPGRWGYTF
TRBJ1-2 . TRBV7-8 TRBD1 TGTGCCAGCAGCCCATCCCTCGGCAGGGGGCCTACTGGCTACACCTTC CASSPSLGRGPTGYTF
TRBJ2-7 . TRBV6-5 . TGTGCCAGCACAGCAGGGACGTCCTACGAGCAGTACTTC CASTAGTSYEQYF
TRBJ2-3 . TRBV21-1 . TGTGCCAGCAGCAAAGGGATCGGGAAGGGCAGAGATACGCAGTATTTT CASSKGIGKGRDTQYF
TRBJ1-3 . TRBV30 . TGTGCCTGGAGTGGGGGCGCCTCTGGAAACACCATATATTTT CAWSGGASGNTIYF
TRBJ2-7 . TRBV6-1 . TGTGCCAGCAGGTGGGTCGGGAGATCAACTTACGAGCAGTACTTC CASRWVGRSTYEQYF
TRBJ1-6 many TRBV19 . TGTGCCAGTAGTAAGCCCAGTTCACCCCTCCACTTT CASSKPSSPLHF
TRBJ2-1 . TRBV4-2 . TGTGCCAGCAGCCAAGAGGTGGGGGGGACACAGCAGTTCTTC CASSQEVGGTQQFF
TRBJ2-5 many TRBV27 . TGTGCCAGCAGTTTGTCCCCGGGGGACCAAGAGACCCAGTACTTC CASSLSPGDQETQYF
TRBJ2-7 . TRBV15 TRBD2 TGTGCCACCAGCAGAGATCGACTAGCGGGAGTCTACGAGCAGTACTTC CATSRDRLAGVYEQYF
TRBJ2-3 . TRBV7-8 TRBD1 TGTGCCAGCAGCCTATCCACCTTACAGGGGCCAGATACGCAGTATTTT CASSLSTLQGPDTQYF
TRBJ2-7 . TRBV11-1 TRBD1 TGTGCCAGCAGCTTGGGTAGTGGGACAGGGCGCTACGAGCAGTACTTC CASSLGSGTGRYEQYF
TRBJ2-7 few TRBV2 . TGTGCCAGCAGTGCCGAGCAGTCCTACGAGCAGTACTTC CASSAEQSYEQYF
TRBJ1-1 . TRBV5-6 TRBD1 TGTGCCAGCAACCCCGCTTCAGGGGGCTCGGCTTTCTTT CASNPASGGSAFF
TRBJ2-7 . TRBV29-1 . TGCAGCGTTTATAGGGACGTTTCCTACGAGCAGTACTTC CSVYRDVSYEQYF
TRBJ1-2 . TRBV19 . TGTGCCAGTAGTATAGATATCGGTTATAACTATGGCTACACCTTC CASSIDIGYNYGYTF
TRBJ2-7 . TRBV7-9 TRBD2 TGTGCCAGCAGCTTCCCCCCGGGACTAGCGGGTTACGAGCAGTACTTC CASSFPPGLAGYEQYF
TRBJ2-3 . TRBV6-4 . TGTGCCAGCAGTGACTCTCAGGGCTCCACAGATACGCAGTATTTT CASSDSQGSTDTQYF
TRBJ2-2 few TRBV4-1 TRBD2 TGCGCCAGCAGCCAAGTGATAGCGGGGGTCCCGGTCACCGGGGAGCTGTTTTTT CASSQVIAGVPVTGELFF
TRBJ2-5 . TRBV10-3 . TGTGCCATCAGTGAGCTGGAGACCCAGTACTTC CAISELETQYF